A selection of T cell receptor beta chains follows, all from one sample in a study of shared clonotypes between healthy human individuals. Sequenced by immunoSEQ multiplex PCR; TCRdb stores in-frame clones only, minus some. The profile covers about 2 million clones, with just under 95% appearing a single time and 0.9% to 1.3% taken by the ten largest. Sequences were obtained from naive CD8+ T cells sorted from blood. These receptors were obtained from a young man in good health. Each CDR3 is given with its conserved first and last residue. The D gene is left open where the match is weak. Expanded clones get a size class; other rows say once, few or many, or leave the size out.

>-|-|TRBV15|TRBJ2-7
TGTGCCACCAGCAGAGGTTGGACACTGGAGGAGCAGTACTTC
CATSRGWTLEEQYF
>-|TRBD1|TRBV5-4|TRBJ1-4
TGTGCCAGCAGCTTGAGGGACAGGAATGAAAAACTGTTTTTT
CASSLRDRNEKLFF
>few|TRBD1|TRBV27|TRBJ1-2
TGTGCCAGCAGCCCACAGGGGGCGCATGGCTACACCTTC
CASSPQGAHGYTF
>-|-|TRBV9|TRBJ2-7
TGTGCCAGCAGCGTTGGGGGCGGGACCCACGAGCAGTACTTC
CASSVGGGTHEQYF
>-|-|TRBV5-1|TRBJ2-1
TGCGCCAGCAGCTTGGGGGTCAATGAGCAGTTCTTC
CASSLGVNEQFF
>-|-|TRBV6-5|TRBJ1-1
TGTGCCAGCAGGGACATAATCACTGAAGCTTTCTTT
CASRDIITEAFF
>-|TRBD1|TRBV27|TRBJ2-2
TGTGCCAGCAGATACAGGGGATCCACCGGGGAGCTGTTTTTT
CASRYRGSTGELFF
>once|TRBD2|TRBV4-1|TRBJ2-7
TGCGCCAGCAGCCAAGAATCGATCGTGACTAGCGGAGTCTACGAGCAGTACTTC
CASSQESIVTSGVYEQYF
>-|TRBD1|TRBV4-1|TRBJ2-7
TGCGCCAGCAGCCAAAACAGGGGGCCCTACGAGCAGTACTTC
CASSQNRGPYEQYF
>-|-|TRBV11-2|TRBJ2-7
TGTGCCAGCAGCCCGCAGACCGCCTACGAGCAGTACTTC
CASSPQTAYEQYF
>-|-|TRBV4-3|TRBJ1-2
TGCGCCAGCAGCCCATCTCTCAGCTCTAACTATGGCTACACCTTC
CASSPSLSSNYGYTF
>-|TRBD1|TRBV7-9|TRBJ1-2
TGTGCCAGCAGCTTCAGGGGGGACTATGGCTACACCTTC
CASSFRGDYGYTF
>-|-|TRBV2|TRBJ1-5
TGTGCCAGCAGGGGGGGTGCGGATAATCAGCCCCAGCATTTT
CASRGGADNQPQHF
>-|TRBD2|TRBV5-4|TRBJ2-7
TGTGCCAGCAGCGTGAGACTAGCGGGACTGGCCGAGCAGTACTTC
CASSVRLAGLAEQYF
>once|TRBD1|TRBV13|TRBJ1-3
TGTGCCAGCAGCTTACAGCCAACAGGGGCCTCTGGAAACACCATATATTTT
CASSLQPTGASGNTIYF
>-|-|TRBV13|TRBJ2-7
TGTGCCAGCAGCTTAGAAAAGGTCGAGCAGTACTTC
CASSLEKVEQYF
>-|-|TRBV11-2|TRBJ2-7
TGTGCCAGCAGCTTTTCAGTCTCCTACGAGCAGTACTTC
CASSFSVSYEQYF
>few|-|TRBV28|TRBJ1-2
TGTGCCAGCCTCCCCGAAGGCTTTAACTATGGCTACACCTTC
CASLPEGFNYGYTF